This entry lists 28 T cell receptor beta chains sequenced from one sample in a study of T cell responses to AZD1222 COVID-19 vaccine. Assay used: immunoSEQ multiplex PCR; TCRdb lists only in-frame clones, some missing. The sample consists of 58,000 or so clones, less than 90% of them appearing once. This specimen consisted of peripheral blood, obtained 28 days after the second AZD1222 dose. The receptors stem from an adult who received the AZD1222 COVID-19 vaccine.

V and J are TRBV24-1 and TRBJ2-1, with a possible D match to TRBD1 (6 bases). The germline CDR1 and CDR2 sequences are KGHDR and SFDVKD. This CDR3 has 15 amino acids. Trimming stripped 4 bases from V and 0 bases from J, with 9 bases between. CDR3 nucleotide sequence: TGTGCCACCAGTGAAGGGGGTTACTCCTACAATGAGCAGTTCTTC. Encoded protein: CATSEGGYSYNEQFF.

The CDR3 DNA is TGTGCCAGCACCCTATACACGGAAACTGAAGCTTTCTTT. Its protein product is CASTLYTETEAFF. The chain has TRBV6-5 and TRBJ1-1; D is ambiguous. This CDR3 region has 13 residues. Germline assignment: CDR1 MNHEY and CDR2 SVGAGI. V was cut by 7 bases and J by 5 bases, with 14 bases left in between.

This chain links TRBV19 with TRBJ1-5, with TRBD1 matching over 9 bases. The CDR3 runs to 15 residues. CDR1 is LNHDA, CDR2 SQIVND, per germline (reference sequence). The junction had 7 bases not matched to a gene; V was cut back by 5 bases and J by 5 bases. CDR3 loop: CASSPVTGGDQPQHF. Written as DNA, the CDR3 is TGTGCCAGTAGTCCGGTAACAGGGGGCGATCAGCCCCAGCATTTT.

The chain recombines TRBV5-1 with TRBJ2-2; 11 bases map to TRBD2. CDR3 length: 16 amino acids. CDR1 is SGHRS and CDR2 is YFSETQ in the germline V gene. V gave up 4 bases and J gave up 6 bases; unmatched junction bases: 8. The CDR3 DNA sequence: TGCGCCAGCAGCCCTCCCCTAGCGGGGGGCGCCGGGGAGCTGTTTTTT. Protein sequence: CASSPPLAGGAGELFF.

CDR3 coding DNA: TGCGCCAGCAGCTTGATGGGTACTATTAATGAAAAACTGTTTTTT. Amino acid sequence: CASSLMGTINEKLFF. This chain joins TRBV5-1 and TRBJ1-4; D uncertain. The CDR3 is 15 amino acids. CDR1 is SGHRS, CDR2 YFSETQ, per germline. The V end was cut by 1 base, the J end by 4 bases, with 11 bases between.

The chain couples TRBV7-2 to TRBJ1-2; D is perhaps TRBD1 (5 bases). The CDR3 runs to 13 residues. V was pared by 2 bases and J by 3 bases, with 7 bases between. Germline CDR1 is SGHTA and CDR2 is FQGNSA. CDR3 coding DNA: TGTGCCAGCAGCTTATCGACAGACTATGGCTACACCTTC. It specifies CASSLSTDYGYTF.

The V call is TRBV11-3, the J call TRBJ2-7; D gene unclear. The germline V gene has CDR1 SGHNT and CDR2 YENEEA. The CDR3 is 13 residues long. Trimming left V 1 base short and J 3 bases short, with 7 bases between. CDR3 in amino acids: CASSLGQNYEQYF. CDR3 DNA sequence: TGTGCCAGCAGCTTAGGGCAGAACTACGAGCAGTACTTC.

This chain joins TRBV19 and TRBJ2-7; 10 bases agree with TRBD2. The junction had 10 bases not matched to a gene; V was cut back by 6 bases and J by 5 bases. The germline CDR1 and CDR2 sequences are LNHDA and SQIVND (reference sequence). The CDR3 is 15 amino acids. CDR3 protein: CASRKGGLARHEQYF. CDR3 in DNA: TGTGCCAGTAGGAAAGGGGGACTAGCGCGGCACGAGCAGTACTTC.

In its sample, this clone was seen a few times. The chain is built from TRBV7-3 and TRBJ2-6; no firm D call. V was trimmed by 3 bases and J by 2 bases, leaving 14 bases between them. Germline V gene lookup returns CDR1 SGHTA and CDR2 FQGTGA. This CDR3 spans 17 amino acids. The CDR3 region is CASSFPSWGTGANVLTF. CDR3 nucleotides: TGTGCCAGCAGCTTCCCGAGTTGGGGAACTGGGGCCAACGTCCTGACTTTC.

The DNA for the CDR3 is TGTGCCAGTATTGGTGGGACTGAAGCTTTCTTT. It translates to CASIGGTEAFF. This chain joins TRBV19 and TRBJ1-1, with no clear D. The CDR3 is made up of 11 amino acids. Trimming cost V 7 bases and J 5 bases, with 8 bases left between them. The germline V gene has CDR1 LNHDA and CDR2 SQIVND (reference sequence).

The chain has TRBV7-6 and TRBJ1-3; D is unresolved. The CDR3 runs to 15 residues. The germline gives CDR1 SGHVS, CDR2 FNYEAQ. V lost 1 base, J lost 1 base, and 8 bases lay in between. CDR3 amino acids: CASSLGVQSGNTIYF. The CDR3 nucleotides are TGTGCCAGCAGCTTAGGTGTCCAGTCTGGAAACACCATATATTTT.

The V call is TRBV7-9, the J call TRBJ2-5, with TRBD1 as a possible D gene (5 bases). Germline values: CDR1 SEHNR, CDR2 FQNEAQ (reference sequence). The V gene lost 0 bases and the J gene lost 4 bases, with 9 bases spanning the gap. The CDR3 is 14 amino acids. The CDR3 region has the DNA TGTGCCAGCAGCTTAGCACCAGGGCGAGAGACCCAGTACTTC. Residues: CASSLAPGRETQYF.

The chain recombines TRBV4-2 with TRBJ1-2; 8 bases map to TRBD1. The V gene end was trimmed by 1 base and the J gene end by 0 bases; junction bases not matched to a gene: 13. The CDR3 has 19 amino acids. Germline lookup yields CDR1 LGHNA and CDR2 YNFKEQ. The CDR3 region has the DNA TGTGCCAGCAGCCAAGTCGAAGGACAGGGAAAAGGGGCTAACTATGGCTACACCTTC. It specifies CASSQVEGQGKGANYGYTF.

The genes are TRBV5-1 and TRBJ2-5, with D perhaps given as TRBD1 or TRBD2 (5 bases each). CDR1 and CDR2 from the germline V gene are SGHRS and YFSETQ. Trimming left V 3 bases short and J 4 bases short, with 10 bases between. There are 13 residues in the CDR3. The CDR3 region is CASSSGTAETQYF. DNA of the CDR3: TGCGCCAGCAGCTCCGGGACCGCAGAGACCCAGTACTTC.

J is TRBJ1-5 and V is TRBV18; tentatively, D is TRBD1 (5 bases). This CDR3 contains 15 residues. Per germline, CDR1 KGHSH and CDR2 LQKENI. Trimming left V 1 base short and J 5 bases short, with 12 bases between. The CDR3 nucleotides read TGTGCCAGCTCACCACGAGGGTCGGGGCATCAGCCCCAGCATTTT. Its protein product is CASSPRGSGHQPQHF. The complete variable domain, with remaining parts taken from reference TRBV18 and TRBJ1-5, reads NAGVMQNPRHLVRRRGQEARLRCSPMKGHSHVYWYRQLPEEGLKFMVYLQKENIIDESGMPKERFSAEFPKEGPSILRIQQVVRGDSAAYFCASSPRGSGHQPQHFGDGTRLSIL.

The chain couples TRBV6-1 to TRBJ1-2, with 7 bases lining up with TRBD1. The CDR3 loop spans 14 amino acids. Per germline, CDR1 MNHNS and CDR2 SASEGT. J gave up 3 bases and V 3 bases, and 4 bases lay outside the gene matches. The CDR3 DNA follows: TGTGCCAGCAGTGACCGGGACAGTTACTATGGCTACACCTTC. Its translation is CASSDRDSYYGYTF.

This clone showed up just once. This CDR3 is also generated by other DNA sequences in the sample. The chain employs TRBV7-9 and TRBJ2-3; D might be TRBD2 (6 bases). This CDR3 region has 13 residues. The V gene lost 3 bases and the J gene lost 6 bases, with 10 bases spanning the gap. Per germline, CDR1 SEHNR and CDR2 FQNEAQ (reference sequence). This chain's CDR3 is CASSFGGVDTQYF. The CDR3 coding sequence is TGTGCCAGCAGCTTCGGGGGAGTGGATACGCAGTATTTT.

This chain's CDR3 is CASSPGMDTEAFF. In DNA, the CDR3 is TGTGCCAGCTCACCAGGGATGGACACTGAAGCTTTCTTT. The rearrangement links TRBV18 to TRBJ1-1, with unresolved D. The germline V gene has CDR1 KGHSH and CDR2 LQKENI. This CDR3 contains 13 residues. V lost 2 bases, J lost 3 bases, and 7 bases lay in between.

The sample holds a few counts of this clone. CDR3 amino acids: CSVPRTSGGGGTQYF. The DNA for the CDR3 is TGCAGCGTTCCTCGGACTAGCGGGGGGGGTGGTACGCAGTATTTT. This chain joins TRBV29-1 and TRBJ2-3; 15 nucleotides match TRBD2. After removal of 5 bases from V and 8 bases from J, the junction contained 8 bases not matched to a gene. This CDR3 comprises 15 residues. The germline V gene has CDR1 SQVTM and CDR2 ANQGSEA.

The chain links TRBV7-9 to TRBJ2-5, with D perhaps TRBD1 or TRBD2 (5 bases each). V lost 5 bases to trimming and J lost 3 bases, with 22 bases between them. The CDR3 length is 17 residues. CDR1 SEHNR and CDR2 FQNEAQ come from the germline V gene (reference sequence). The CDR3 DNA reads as TGTGCCAGCAGCGTTGGGACCCGCGGACTTGCAAAAGAGACCCAGTACTTC. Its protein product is CASSVGTRGLAKETQYF.

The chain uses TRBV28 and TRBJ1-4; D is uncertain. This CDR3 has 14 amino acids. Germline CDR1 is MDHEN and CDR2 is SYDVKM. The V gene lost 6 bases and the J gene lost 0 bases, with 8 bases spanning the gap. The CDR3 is CASSPRATNEKLFF. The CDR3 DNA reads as TGTGCCAGCAGCCCGCGGGCAACTAATGAAAAACTGTTTTTT.

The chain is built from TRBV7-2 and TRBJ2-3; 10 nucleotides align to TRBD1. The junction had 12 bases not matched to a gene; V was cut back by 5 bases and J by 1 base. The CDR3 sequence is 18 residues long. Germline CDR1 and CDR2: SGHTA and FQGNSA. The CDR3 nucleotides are TGTGCCAGCAGCCCCCCGACAGGGGGCGTTGTCGGCACAGATACGCAGTATTTT. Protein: CASSPPTGGVVGTDTQYF.

This CDR3 reads CASSHPGTGQETQYF. The CDR3 nucleotides are TGCGCCAGCAGCCATCCCGGGACGGGTCAAGAGACCCAGTACTTC. This chain uses TRBV4-1 with TRBJ2-5; perhaps D is TRBD1 or TRBD2 (5 bases each). The CDR3 is made up of 15 amino acids. Per germline, CDR1 MGHRA and CDR2 YSYEKL. Between the trimmed V and J ends, which lost 3 bases and 2 bases, there was a span of 13 bases.

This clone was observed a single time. The CDR3 nucleotides read TGTGCCAGAAGCCCAGGGGGGGGTATGGGCAATCAGCCCCAGCATTTT. Amino acid sequence: CARSPGGGMGNQPQHF. This sequence joins TRBV5-3 and TRBJ1-5, with 7 nucleotides matching TRBD1. TRBV5-3 is assigned to the ORF class and has an uncertain function. The CDR3 consists of 16 residues. Trimming at V came to 4 bases and at J to 2 bases, leaving 9 bases not matched to a gene.

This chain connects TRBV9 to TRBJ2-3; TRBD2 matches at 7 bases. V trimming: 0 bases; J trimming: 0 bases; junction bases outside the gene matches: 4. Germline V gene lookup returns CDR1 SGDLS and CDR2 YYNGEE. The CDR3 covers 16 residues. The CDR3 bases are TGTGCCAGCAGCGTAGAGGTTAGCGGGAGCACAGATACGCAGTATTTT. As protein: CASSVEVSGSTDTQYF.

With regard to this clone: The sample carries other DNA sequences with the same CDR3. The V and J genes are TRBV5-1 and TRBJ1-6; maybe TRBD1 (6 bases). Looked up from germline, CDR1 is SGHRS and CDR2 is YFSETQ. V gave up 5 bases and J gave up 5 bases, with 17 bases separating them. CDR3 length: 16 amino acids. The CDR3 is CASSSNQGPNNSPLHF. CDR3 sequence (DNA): TGCGCCAGCAGTTCCAACCAGGGGCCGAATAATTCACCCCTCCACTTT.

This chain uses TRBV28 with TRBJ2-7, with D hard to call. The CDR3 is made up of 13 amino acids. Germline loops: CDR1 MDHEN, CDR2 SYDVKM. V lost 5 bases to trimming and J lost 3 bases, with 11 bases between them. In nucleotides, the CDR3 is TGTGCCAGCAGTACTATAGACGGCTACGAGCAGTACTTC. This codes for CASSTIDGYEQYF. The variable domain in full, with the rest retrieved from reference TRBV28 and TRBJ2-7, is DVKVTQSSRYLVKRTGEKVFLECVQDMDHENMFWYRQDPGLGLRLIYFSYDVKMKEKGDIPEGYSVSREKKERFSLILESASTNQTSMYLCASSTIDGYEQYFGPGTRLTVT.

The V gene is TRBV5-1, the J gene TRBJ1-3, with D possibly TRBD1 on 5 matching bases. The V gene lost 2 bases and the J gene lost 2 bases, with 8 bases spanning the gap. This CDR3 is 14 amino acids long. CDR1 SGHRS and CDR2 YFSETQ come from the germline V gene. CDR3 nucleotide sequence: TGCGCCAGCAGCTTAGGGGTAACTGGAAACACCATATATTTT. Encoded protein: CASSLGVTGNTIYF. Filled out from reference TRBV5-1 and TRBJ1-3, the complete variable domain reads KAGVTQTPRYLIKTRGQQVTLSCSPISGHRSVSWYQQTPGQGLQFLFEYFSETQRNKGNFPGRFSGRQFSNSRSEMNVSTLELGDSALYLCASSLGVTGNTIYFGEGSWLTVV.